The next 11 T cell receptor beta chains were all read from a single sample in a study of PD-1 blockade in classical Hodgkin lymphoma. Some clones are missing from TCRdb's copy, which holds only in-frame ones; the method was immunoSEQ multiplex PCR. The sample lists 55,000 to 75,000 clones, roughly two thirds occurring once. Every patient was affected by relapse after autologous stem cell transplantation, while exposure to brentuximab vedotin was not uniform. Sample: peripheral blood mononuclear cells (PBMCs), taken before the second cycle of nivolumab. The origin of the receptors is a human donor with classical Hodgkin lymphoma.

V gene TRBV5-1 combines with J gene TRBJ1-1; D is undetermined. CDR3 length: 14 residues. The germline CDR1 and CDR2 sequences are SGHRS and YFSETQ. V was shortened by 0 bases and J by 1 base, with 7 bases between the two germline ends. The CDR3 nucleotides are TGCGCCAGCAGCTTGGGACAAAGGAACACTGAAGCTTTCTTT. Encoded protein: CASSLGQRNTEAFF.

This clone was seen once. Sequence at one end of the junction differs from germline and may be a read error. The CDR3 sequence is CVSSPRQGLWETQYF. As DNA, the CDR3 is TGTGTCAGCAGTCCCAGACAGGGCCTCTGGGAGACCCAGTACTTC. The chain employs TRBV27 and TRBJ2-5; TRBD1 aligns across 7 bases. The CDR3 is 15 residues long. Germline loops: CDR1 MNHEY, CDR2 SMNVEV (reference sequence).

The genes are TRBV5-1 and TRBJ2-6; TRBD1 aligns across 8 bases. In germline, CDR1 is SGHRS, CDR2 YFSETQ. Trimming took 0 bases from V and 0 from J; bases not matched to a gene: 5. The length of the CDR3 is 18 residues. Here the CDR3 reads CASSLGQGRSSGANVLTF. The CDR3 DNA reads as TGCGCCAGCAGCTTGGGACAGGGGAGGTCCTCTGGGGCCAACGTCCTGACTTTC.

The DNA of the CDR3 is TGTGCCAGCAGCTTATATGGGGCAACTAATGAAAAACTGTTTTTT. Its protein product is CASSLYGATNEKLFF. The V call is TRBV7-9, the J call TRBJ1-4; no firm D call. Germline V gives CDR1 SEHNR, CDR2 FQNEAQ (reference sequence). The CDR3 covers 15 residues. Trimming pared 2 bases from V and 0 bases from J, leaving 7 bases between.

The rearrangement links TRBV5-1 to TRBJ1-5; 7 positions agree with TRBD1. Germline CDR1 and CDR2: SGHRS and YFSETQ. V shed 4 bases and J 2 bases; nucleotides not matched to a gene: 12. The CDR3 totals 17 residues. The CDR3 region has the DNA TGCGCCAGCAGCCCCGGACAGGCCCCTTACGGCAATCAGCCCCAGCATTTT. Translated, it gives CASSPGQAPYGNQPQHF.

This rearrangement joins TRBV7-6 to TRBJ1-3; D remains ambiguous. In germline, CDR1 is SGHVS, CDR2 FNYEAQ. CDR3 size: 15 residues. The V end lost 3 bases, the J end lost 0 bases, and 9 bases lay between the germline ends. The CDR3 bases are TGTGCCAGCAGCTTCGAGCATAGCTCTGGAAACACCATATATTTT. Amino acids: CASSFEHSSGNTIYF.

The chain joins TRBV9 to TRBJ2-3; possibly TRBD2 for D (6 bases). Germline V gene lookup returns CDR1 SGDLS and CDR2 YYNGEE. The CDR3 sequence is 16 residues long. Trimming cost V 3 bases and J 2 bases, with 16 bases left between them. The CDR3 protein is CASSARGGRPTDTQYF. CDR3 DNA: TGTGCCAGCAGCGCCCGAGGAGGGCGACCCACAGATACGCAGTATTTT.

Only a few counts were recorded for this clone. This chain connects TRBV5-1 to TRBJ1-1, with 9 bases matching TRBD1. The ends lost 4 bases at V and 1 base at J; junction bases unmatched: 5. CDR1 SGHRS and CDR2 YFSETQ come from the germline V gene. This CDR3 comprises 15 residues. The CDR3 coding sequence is TGCGCCAGCAGCCCTAGACAGGGGGAGAACACTGAAGCTTTCTTT. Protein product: CASSPRQGENTEAFF.

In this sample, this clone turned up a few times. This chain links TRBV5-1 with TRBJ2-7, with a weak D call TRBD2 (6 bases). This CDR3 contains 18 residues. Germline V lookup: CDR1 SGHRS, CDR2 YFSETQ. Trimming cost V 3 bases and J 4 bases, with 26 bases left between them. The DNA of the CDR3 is TGCGCCAGCAGCTCCCCCCCGAAACCGGGACTGCGAACGTACGAGCAGTACTTC. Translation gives CASSSPPKPGLRTYEQYF.

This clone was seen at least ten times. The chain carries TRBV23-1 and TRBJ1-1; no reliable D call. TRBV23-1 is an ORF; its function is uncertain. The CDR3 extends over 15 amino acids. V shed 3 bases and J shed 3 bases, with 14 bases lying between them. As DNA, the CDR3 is TGCGCCAGCAGTCAGCCTGGTGGTTCGGACACTGAAGCTTTCTTT. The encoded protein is CASSQPGGSDTEAFF.

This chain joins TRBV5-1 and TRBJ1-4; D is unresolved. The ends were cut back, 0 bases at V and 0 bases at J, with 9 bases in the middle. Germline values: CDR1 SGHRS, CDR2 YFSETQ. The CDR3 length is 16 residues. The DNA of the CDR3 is TGCGCCAGCAGCTTGGAAGGGAGGGCAACTAATGAAAAACTGTTTTTT. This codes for CASSLEGRATNEKLFF.